The 19 T cell receptor beta chains listed next were all sequenced from one sample in a study of regulatory T cells in long-lasting Graves disease. As for time point: newly diagnosed GD, antithyroid drugs for less than 3 months. PBMCs were the source of the RNA used for TCR sequencing. To make TCR beta libraries, researchers used iRepertoire HTBI primers and Arm-PCR of CDR3 regions. TCRdb ran MiXCR on the multiplex PCR reads and lists one entry per CDR3 protein. The profile shows about 350,000 distinct CDR3 sequences, about a sixth of them singletons. The same sample was also studied in work on T cells in Graves' hyperthyroidism and ophthalmopathy.

The source was peripheral blood mononuclear cells (PBMCs), collected at new diagnosis, from a patient treated with antithyroid drugs. The receptors derive from a man aged 40-55 years with Graves disease.

The chain links TRBV4-3 to TRBJ1-3; D might be TRBD1 (6 bases). Germline CDR1 is LGHNA and CDR2 is YSLEER. V was shortened by 4 bases and J by 1 base, with 32 bases between the two germline ends. The CDR3 is 22 amino acids. This CDR3 reads CASSRHWGLTGTRVASGNTIYF. CDR3 coding DNA: TGCGCCAGCAGCCGCCATTGGGGGTTGACAGGAACCCGTGTGGCGTCTGGAAACACCATATATTTT.

The table lists this clonotype with many counts. CDR3 DNA sequence: TGTGCCAGCAGCTTAATGGGCAGCGATACGCAGTATTTT. Its translation: CASSLMGSDTQYF. V is TRBV11-2 and J is TRBJ2-3, with unresolved D. The CDR3 consists of 13 residues. The germline V gene has CDR1 SGHAT and CDR2 FQNNGV. The V end was cut by 2 bases, the J end by 6 bases, with 9 bases between.

About this clonotype: This may come from a read error, since a much larger clone is one base off. The conserved phenylalanine or tryptophan is not found at the CDR3 terminus, so this likely reflects a read error. The rearrangement uses TRBV2 and TRBJ1-2; TRBD1 might be the D (6 bases). The CDR3 loop spans 15 amino acids. Looked up from germline, CDR1 is SNHLY and CDR2 is FYNNEI. The CDR3 reads CASSEDRRSDYGYTL. CDR3 in DNA: TGTGCCAGCAGCGAAGACAGGAGAAGCGACTATGGCTACACCCTC.

Many counts were recorded for this clonotype. The gene calls are TRBV28 and TRBJ1-6; D call uncertain. The CDR3 is made up of 12 amino acids. Trimming stripped 2 bases from V and 13 bases from J, with 9 bases between. Germline V gene lookup returns CDR1 MDHEN and CDR2 SYDVKM. CDR3 sequence (DNA): TGTGCCAGCAGTTTAAGTCCCGGCCCCCTCCACTTT. It encodes CASSLSPGPLHF.

This clonotype has at least ten counts. This chain connects TRBV20-1 to TRBJ2-5; TRBD2 matches 7 bases. The CDR3 is made up of 12 amino acids. Trimming removed 6 bases from V and 5 bases from J; junction bases left unmatched: 6. Germline loops: CDR1 DFQATT, CDR2 SNEGSKA (reference sequence). This chain's CDR3 is CSAAGVGETQYF. For the CDR3, the DNA is TGCAGTGCGGCGGGGGTTGGGGAGACCCAGTACTTC.

This clonotype has only a few counts. The CDR3 sequence is CASSIEWRGAAEQFF. The CDR3 nucleotides are TGTGCCAGCAGCATAGAATGGCGGGGGGCAGCCGAGCAGTTCTTC. This chain uses TRBV9 with TRBJ2-1; TRBD2 agrees at 8 bases. CDR1 and CDR2 (germline): SGDLS, YYNGEE. V was clipped by 4 bases and J by 10 bases; unmatched bases: 13. The CDR3 has 15 residues.

The V gene is TRBV29-1, the J gene TRBJ2-7; TRBD1 aligns across 7 bases. This CDR3 is built from 13 residues. Germline V CDR1 and CDR2: SQVTM, ANQGSEA. V lost 5 bases and J lost 6; bases outside the gene matches: 10. The CDR3 DNA reads TGCAGCGTTATGGCAGGGGGAATGGGCGAGCAGTACTTC. This codes for CSVMAGGMGEQYF.

The chain combines TRBV20-1 with TRBJ2-5; 8 bases fit TRBD2. V shed 1 base and J 3 bases; nucleotides not matched to a gene: 4. The CDR3 runs 14 residues. Germline V gene data show CDR1 as DFQATT and CDR2 as SNEGSKA (reference sequence). The CDR3 sequence is CSARGGSGEETQYF. The CDR3 DNA reads as TGCAGTGCTAGAGGTGGTAGCGGGGAAGAGACCCAGTACTTC.

This clonotype was found many times. The V and J genes are TRBV20-1 and TRBJ1-1; a weak D match, TRBD1 (6 bases). This CDR3 has 14 amino acids. The V end lost 3 bases, the J end lost 5 bases, and 16 bases lay between the germline ends. Germline-derived CDR1 and CDR2 are DFQATT and SNEGSKA (reference sequence). The CDR3 region has the DNA TGCAGTGCTAGTAGGGGGGCGTCGGATACTGAAGCTTTCTTT. Translating it yields CSASRGASDTEAFF.

CDR3 nucleotide sequence: TGTGCCAGCAGTTACTCGGGACAGGGGCCCTCTGGAAACACCATATATTTT. Translated, it gives CASSYSGQGPSGNTIYF. V and J are TRBV6-2 or TRBV6-3 and TRBJ1-3, with 10 bases aligning to TRBD1. Trimming took 0 bases from V and 0 from J; bases not matched to a gene: 2. The CDR3 spans 17 residues. Germline V CDR1 and CDR2: MNHEY, SVGEGT.

This clonotype appeared many times. The chain couples TRBV18 to TRBJ2-5; 9 nucleotides match TRBD1. The germline gives CDR1 KGHSH, CDR2 LQKENI. V lost 4 bases, J lost 5 bases, and 8 bases stayed unmatched. This CDR3 has 15 amino acids. The CDR3 loop reads CASSRRDRVQETQYF. CDR3 coding DNA: TGTGCCAGCTCACGCCGGGACAGGGTACAGGAGACCCAGTACTTC.

This chain links TRBV3-1 with TRBJ2-2; D uncertain. V shed 7 bases and J shed 5 bases, with 5 bases lying between them. The CDR3 contains 11 residues. Germline-derived CDR1 and CDR2 are LGHDT and YNNKEL (reference sequence). The DNA for the CDR3 is TGTGCCAGCACCCAGACCGGGGAGCTGTTTTTT. Translated: CASTQTGELFF.

The J gene is TRBJ1-2, the V gene TRBV5-1; D is ambiguous. Trimming pared 4 bases from V and 7 bases from J, leaving 14 bases between. The CDR3 consists of 13 residues. Germline CDR1 and CDR2: SGHRS and YFSETQ. CDR3 in DNA: TGCGCCAGCAGCAACCAGAGTTACGGTGGCTACACCTTC. Its protein is CASSNQSYGGYTF.

This clonotype was counted many times. The chain employs TRBV5-1 and TRBJ2-5; no clear D gene. Trimming cost V 0 bases and J 3 bases, with 12 bases left between them. There are 15 residues in the CDR3. Germline CDR1 SGHRS, CDR2 YFSETQ. CDR3 region: CASSLAATSEETQYF. The CDR3 coding sequence is TGCGCCAGCAGCTTGGCAGCGACTTCCGAAGAGACCCAGTACTTC.

V is TRBV11-2 and J is TRBJ2-5; 7 bases are a match to TRBD1. Germline CDR1 reads SGHAT; CDR2 reads FQNNGV. J was trimmed by 4 bases and V by 8 bases; bases with no gene match: 19. The CDR3 length is 17 residues. The CDR3 reads CASGIPITDRVGETQYF. For the CDR3, the DNA is TGTGCCAGCGGCATCCCGATCACAGACAGGGTGGGAGAGACCCAGTACTTC.

This clonotype has a handful of counts. The chain recombines TRBV27 with TRBJ1-5; no clear D gene. The germline gives CDR1 MNHEY, CDR2 SMNVEV (reference sequence). This CDR3 has 13 amino acids. Trimming took 6 bases from V and 0 from J, leaving 6 bases between them. As DNA, the CDR3 is TGTGCCAGCAGGAAGTATAGCAATCAGCCCCAGCATTTT. Its protein product is CASRKYSNQPQHF.

The J gene is TRBJ1-5, the V gene TRBV19, with D perhaps matching TRBD1 (6 bases). Germline V gene sequence: CDR1 LNHDA, CDR2 SQIVND (reference sequence). The CDR3 runs 17 residues. Deletions cut 9 bases from V and 0 bases from J, with 21 bases between. Here the CDR3 reads CARRGHSPFGSNQPQHF. DNA for the CDR3: TGTGCCAGGCGGGGACACTCTCCTTTCGGTAGCAATCAGCCCCAGCATTTT. Full variable domain (rest looked up from reference TRBV19 and TRBJ1-5): DGGITQSPKYLFRKEGQNVTLSCEQNLNHDAMYWYRQDPGQGLRLIYYSQIVNDFQKGDIAEGYSVSREKKESFPLTVTSAQKNPTAFYLCARRGHSPFGSNQPQHFGDGTRLSIL.

On this clonotype: A far larger clone is just one base off, so this is likely a read error. The J gene is TRBJ2-2, the V gene TRBV6-8; no clear D. The CDR3 is 14 amino acids. Per germline, CDR1 MNHGY and CDR2 SAAAGT. Here the CDR3 reads CASGYPLHTGELFF. CDR3 nucleotides: TGTGCCAGCGGTTACCCATTGCATACCGGGGAGCTGTTTTTT.

This clonotype was counted at least ten times. The J gene is TRBJ1-1, the V gene TRBV5-1, with 7 bases aligning to TRBD1. After removal of 0 bases from V and 5 bases from J, the junction contained 7 bases not matched to a gene. The CDR3 extends over 15 amino acids. Germline CDR1 reads SGHRS; CDR2 reads YFSETQ. This chain's CDR3 is CASSLAAGQRTEAFF. Written as DNA, the CDR3 is TGCGCCAGCAGCTTGGCTGCGGGACAGCGTACTGAAGCTTTCTTT.